The entry below gives a single T cell receptor beta chain sequence along with its context. Its matching antigen is unknown. Sequencing relied on a cDNA template that was reverse transcribed from extracted RNA. Here immunoSEQ multiplex PCR was the method, and the copy in TCRdb shows in-frame clones only, minus some. The table has about 12,000 clones, more than 45% seen once. These data come from a study of CD8+ T cells in alopecia areata. Turning to the study itself: The drug, oral tofacitinib, was given to treated patients at 5 to 10 mg twice daily.

Study-wide results and caveats: Lesional tissue from the scalp (especially in alopecia totalis/universalis) showed higher clonality than normal scalp. Sharing of TCR sequences between patients (possibly for HLA-related reasons) was less clear than in mice. Sequence data from scalp samples additionally include resident alphabeta T cells of normal skin.

The germline gives CDR1 SNHLY, CDR2 FYNNEI. V was cut by 4 bases and J by 0 bases, with 18 bases left in between. The CDR3 totals 18 residues. Collection of lesional scalp punch biopsies and peripheral blood was performed in alopecia areata patients. Material for sequencing was skin. The receptor comes from a human donor with alopecia areata. The chain carries TRBV2 and TRBJ1-4, with D possibly TRBD1 on 6 matching bases. The CDR3, as DNA: TGTGCCAGCAGTGGGCTTAACTACAGGGACGCAACTAATGAAAAACTGTTTTTT. It translates to CASSGLNYRDATNEKLFF.